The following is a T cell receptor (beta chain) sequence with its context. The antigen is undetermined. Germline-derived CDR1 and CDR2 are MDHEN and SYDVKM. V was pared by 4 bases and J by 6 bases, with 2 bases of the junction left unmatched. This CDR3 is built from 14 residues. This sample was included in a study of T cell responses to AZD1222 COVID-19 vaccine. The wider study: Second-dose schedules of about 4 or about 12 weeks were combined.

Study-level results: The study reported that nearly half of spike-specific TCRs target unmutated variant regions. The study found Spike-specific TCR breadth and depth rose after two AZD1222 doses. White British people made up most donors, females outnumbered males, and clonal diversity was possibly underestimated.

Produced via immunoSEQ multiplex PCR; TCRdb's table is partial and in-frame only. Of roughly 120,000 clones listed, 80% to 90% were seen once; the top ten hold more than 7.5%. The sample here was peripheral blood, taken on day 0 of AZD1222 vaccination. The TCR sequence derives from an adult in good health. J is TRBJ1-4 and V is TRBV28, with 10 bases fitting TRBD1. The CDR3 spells CASSSGTGDEKLFF. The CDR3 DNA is TGTGCCAGCAGTTCCGGGACAGGGGATGAAAAACTGTTTTTT.